This T cell receptor (beta chain) was recorded in a study of control samples from healthy donors and cancer patients (dated by TCRdb to about 2020). Comments on this clone: Its specific antigen is unknown. It has no much larger one-base neighbor in the sample; base qualities were not kept.

Library creation used the immunoSEQ multiplex PCR assay. What TCRdb holds here is the immuneACCESS table cut down to in-frame rearrangements. Part of the clones is not present; checked against another copy, under half of the missing clones reflect an unresolved V gene, and the others are unexplained. Recorded for this sample are under 150,000 clones; over 90% of them occurred a single time. The ten most abundant clones make up about 2.6% of the sample. Inclusive of the bounding cysteine and phenylalanine, the CDR3 is 15 residues long. Of the read, only the CDR3 DNA is kept; its 45 bases are in frame from base 1. V is reduced by 5 bases and J by 0 bases, leaving a spacing of 11 bases between them. CDR1 and CDR2 are read off the germline V gene (reference sequence) as LNHDA and SQIVND.

The clonotype originates from a man aged 25-40 years in good health. Recombination joined TRBV19 with TRBJ1-5; the best D guess is TRBD1, with 6 bases matching. Specimen: blood. Here is the DNA: TGTGCCAGTAGTTGGACAGTAAATAGCAATCAGCCCCAGCATTTT. It encodes CASSWTVNSNQPQHF.